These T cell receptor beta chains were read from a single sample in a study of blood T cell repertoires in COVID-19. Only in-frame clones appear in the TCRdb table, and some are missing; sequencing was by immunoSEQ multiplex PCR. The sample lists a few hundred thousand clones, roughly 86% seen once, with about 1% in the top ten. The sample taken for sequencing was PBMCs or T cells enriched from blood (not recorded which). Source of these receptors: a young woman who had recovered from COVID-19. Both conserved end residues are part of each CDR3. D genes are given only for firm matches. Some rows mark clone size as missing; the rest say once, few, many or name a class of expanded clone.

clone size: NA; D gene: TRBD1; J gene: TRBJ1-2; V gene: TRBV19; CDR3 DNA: TGTGCCAGTAGTATGTGGGGAGCACAGGGGAACTATGGCTACACCTTC; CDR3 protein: CASSMWGAQGNYGYTF
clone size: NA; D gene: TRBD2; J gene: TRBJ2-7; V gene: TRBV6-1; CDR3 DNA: TGTGCCAGCAGTGAAGGACTAGCTCCCATTAACGAGCAGTACTTC; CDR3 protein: CASSEGLAPINEQYF
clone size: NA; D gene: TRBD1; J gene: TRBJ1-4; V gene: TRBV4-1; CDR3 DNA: TGCGCCAGCAGCCAACTACCCTACAGGGGGCGCGAGGGAAAACTGTTTTTT; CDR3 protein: CASSQLPYRGREGKLFF
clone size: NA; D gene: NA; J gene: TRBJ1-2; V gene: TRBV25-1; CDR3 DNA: TGTGCCAGCAGTGGCCCCCTTACAGGGCATACTTATGGCTACACCTTC; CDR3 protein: CASSGPLTGHTYGYTF
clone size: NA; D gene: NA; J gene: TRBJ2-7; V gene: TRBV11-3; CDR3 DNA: TGTGCCAGCAGTAACGAGGCCGGGGTATATTACGAGCAGTACTTC; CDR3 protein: CASSNEAGVYYEQYF
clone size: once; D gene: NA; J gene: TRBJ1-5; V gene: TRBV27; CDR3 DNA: TGTGCCAGCAGTTTCTCAGGGGACGCCGGGCCCCAGCATTTT; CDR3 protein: CASSFSGDAGPQHF
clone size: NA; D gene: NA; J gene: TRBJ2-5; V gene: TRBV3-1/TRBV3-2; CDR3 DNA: TGTGCCAGCAGCCCCCCCACCCAGAACGAAGGGGGCCAAGAGACCCAGTACTTC; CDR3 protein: CASSPPTQNEGGQETQYF
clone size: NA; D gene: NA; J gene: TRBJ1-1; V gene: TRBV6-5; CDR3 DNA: TGTGCCAGCAGTAGGGGTGGCACTGAAGCTTTCTTT; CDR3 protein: CASSRGGTEAFF
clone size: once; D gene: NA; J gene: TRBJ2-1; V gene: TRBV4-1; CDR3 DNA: TGCGCCAGTCAACGACTCCAGACCTACAATGAGCAGTTCTTC; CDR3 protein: CASQRLQTYNEQFF
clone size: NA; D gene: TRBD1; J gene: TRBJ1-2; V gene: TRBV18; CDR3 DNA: TGTGCCAGCTCACCATTGAGCTTTAAGGGGACAGGGGGCTCTAGGAACTATGGCTACACCTTC; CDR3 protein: CASSPLSFKGTGGSRNYGYTF
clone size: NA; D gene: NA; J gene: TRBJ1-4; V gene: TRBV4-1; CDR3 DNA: TGCGCCAGCAGCCAAGATGCCGGGTTGGGTGAAAAACTGTTTTTT; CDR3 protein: CASSQDAGLGEKLFF
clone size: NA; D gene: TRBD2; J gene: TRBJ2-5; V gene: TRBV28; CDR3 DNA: TGTGCCAGCAGTTTATCAGGGCGGGGGGTCTACCAAGAGACCCAGTACTTC; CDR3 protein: CASSLSGRGVYQETQYF
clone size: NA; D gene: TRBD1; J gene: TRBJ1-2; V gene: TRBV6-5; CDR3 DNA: TGTGCCAGTGAACGGGACAGGGCCCGAGGATATGGCTACACCTTC; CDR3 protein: CASERDRARGYGYTF
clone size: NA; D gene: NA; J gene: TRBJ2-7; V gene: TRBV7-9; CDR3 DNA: TGTGCCAGCAGCTCAAGGACATCTTACGAGCAGTACTTC; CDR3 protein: CASSSRTSYEQYF
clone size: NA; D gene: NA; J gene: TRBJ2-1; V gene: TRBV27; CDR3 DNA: TGTGCCAGCAGTTTCAGCAGGTACAATGAGCAGTTCTTC; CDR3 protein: CASSFSRYNEQFF
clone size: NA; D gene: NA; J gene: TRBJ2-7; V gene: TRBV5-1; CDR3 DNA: TGCGCCAGCAGCTTGGTATGGGAAGCGGGCTACGAGCAGTACTTC; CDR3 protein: CASSLVWEAGYEQYF
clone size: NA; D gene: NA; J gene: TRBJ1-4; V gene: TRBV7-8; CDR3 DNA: TGTGCCAGCAGCTTAGTAAACTTTGACGGGGACTCGGATAATGAAAAACTGTTTTTT; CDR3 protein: CASSLVNFDGDSDNEKLFF
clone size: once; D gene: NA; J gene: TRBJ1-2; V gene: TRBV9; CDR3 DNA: TGTGCCAGCAGCGCCGTGGACAGCCCCCGCTATGGCTACACCTTC; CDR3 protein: CASSAVDSPRYGYTF
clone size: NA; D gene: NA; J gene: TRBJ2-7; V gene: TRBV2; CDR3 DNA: TGTGCCAGCAGTTGGAGGGGCGACTACGAGCAGTACTTC; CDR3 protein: CASSWRGDYEQYF
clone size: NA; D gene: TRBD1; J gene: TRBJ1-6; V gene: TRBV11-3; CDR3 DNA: TGTGCCAGCAGCGCCGCAGGGGGTGAGCAATCACCCCTCCACTTT; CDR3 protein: CASSAAGGEQSPLHF
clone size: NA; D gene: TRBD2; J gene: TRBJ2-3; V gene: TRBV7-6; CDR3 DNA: TGTGCCAGCAGCTTAACCGTAGCGGGGGGACCCGTCACAGATACGCAGTATTTT; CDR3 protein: CASSLTVAGGPVTDTQYF
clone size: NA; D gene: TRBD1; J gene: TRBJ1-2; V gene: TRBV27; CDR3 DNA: TGTGCCAGCGGACAGGGCCGGGGCTACACCTTC; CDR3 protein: CASGQGRGYTF
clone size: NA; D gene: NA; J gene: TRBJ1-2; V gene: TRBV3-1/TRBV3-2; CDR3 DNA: TGTGCCAGCAGCCAAGATTGGCAGGGGGGCTACACCTTC; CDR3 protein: CASSQDWQGGYTF